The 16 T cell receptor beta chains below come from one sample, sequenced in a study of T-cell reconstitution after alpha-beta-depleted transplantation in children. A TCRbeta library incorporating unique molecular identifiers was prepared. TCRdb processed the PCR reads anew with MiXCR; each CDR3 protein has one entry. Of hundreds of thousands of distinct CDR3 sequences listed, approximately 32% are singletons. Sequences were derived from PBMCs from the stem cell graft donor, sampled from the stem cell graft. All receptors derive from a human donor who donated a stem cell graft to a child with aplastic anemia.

CDR3 DNA sequence: TGCAGTGGGAACCGGGACAGGGAAAGTGGTCAGCCCCAGCATTTT. It encodes CSGNRDRESGQPQHF. The gene calls are TRBV20-1 and TRBJ1-5, with 9 bases aligning to TRBD1. J lost 6 bases, V lost 7 bases, and 13 bases had no gene match. The germline gives CDR1 DFQATT, CDR2 SNEGSKA (reference sequence). This CDR3 region has 15 residues.

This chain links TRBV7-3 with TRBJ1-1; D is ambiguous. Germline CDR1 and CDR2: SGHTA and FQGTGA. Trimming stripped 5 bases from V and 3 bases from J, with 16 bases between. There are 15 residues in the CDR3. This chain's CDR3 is CASSPLRVWDTEAFF. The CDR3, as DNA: TGTGCCAGCAGCCCGCTGAGGGTTTGGGACACTGAAGCTTTCTTT.

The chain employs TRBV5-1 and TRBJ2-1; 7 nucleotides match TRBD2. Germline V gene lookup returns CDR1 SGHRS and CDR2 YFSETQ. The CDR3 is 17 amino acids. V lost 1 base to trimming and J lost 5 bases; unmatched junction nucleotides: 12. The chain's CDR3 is CASSLLRQGSGDNEQFF. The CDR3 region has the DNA TGCGCCAGCAGCTTGTTACGTCAGGGAAGCGGGGACAATGAGCAGTTCTTC.

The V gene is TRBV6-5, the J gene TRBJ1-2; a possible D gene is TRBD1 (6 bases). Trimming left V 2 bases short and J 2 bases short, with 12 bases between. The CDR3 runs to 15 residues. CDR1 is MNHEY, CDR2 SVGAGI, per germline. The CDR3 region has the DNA TGTGCCAGCAGTTACGGCCGGGGGCGGAACTATGGCTACACCTTC. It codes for CASSYGRGRNYGYTF.

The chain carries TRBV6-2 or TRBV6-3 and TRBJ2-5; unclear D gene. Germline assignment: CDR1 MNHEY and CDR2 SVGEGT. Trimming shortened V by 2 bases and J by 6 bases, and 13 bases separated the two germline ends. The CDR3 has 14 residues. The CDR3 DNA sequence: TGTGCCAGCAGTTACGAGGATAGGATTAAGACCCAGTACTTC. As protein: CASSYEDRIKTQYF.

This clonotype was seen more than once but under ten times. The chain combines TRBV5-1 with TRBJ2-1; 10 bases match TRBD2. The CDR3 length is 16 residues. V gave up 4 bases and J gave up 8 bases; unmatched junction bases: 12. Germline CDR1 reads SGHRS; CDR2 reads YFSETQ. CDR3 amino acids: CASSAGVAGGVDEQFF. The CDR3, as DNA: TGCGCCAGCAGCGCCGGCGTAGCGGGAGGCGTGGATGAGCAGTTCTTC.

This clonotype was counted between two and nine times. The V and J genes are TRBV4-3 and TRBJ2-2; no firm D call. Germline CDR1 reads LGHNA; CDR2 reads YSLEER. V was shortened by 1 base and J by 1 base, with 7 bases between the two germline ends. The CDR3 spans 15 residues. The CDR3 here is CASSQAPENTGELFF. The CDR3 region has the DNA TGCGCCAGCAGCCAAGCTCCCGAGAACACCGGGGAGCTGTTTTTT.

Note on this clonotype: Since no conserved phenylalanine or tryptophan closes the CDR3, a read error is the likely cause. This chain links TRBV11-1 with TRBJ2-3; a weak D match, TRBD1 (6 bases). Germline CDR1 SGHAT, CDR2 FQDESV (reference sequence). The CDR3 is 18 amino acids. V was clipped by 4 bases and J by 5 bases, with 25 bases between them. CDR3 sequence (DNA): TGTGCCAGCAGCTCTTACTCCGGGCAGGGGAAGGAAGGAGATACGCAGTATTAT. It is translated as CASSSYSGQGKEGDTQYY.

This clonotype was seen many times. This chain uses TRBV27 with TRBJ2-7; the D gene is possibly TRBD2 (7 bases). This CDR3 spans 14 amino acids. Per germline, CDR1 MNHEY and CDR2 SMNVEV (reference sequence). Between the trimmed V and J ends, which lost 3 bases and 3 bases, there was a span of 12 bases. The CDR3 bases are TGTGCCAGCAGTTTTGCGGGGGCGGGCTACGAGCAGTACTTC. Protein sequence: CASSFAGAGYEQYF.

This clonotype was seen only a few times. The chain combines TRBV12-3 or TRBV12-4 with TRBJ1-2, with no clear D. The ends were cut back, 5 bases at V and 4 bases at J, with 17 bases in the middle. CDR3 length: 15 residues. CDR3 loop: CASSPDLGGSYGYTF. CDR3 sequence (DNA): TGTGCCAGCAGTCCCGACCTCGGTGGTAGCTATGGCTACACCTTC.

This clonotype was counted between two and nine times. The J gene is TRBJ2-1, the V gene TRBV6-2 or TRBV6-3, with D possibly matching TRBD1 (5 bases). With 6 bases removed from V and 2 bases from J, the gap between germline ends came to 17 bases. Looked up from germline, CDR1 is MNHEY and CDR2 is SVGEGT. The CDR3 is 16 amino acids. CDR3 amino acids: CASSRTPTGAYNEQFF. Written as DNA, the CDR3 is TGTGCCAGCAGCCGGACACCGACTGGAGCCTACAATGAGCAGTTCTTC.

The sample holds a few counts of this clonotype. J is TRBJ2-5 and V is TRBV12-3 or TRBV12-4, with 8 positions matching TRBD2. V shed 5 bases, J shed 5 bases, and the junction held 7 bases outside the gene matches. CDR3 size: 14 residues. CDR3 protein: CASSPGLAWETQYF. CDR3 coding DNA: TGTGCCAGCAGTCCCGGACTAGCATGGGAGACCCAGTACTTC.

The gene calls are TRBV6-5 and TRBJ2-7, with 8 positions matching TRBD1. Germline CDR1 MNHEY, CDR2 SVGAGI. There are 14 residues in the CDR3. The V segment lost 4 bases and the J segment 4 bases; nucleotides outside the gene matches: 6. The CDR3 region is CASSWGQESYEQYV. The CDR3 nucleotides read TGTGCCAGCAGTTGGGGACAGGAATCGTACGAGCAGTACGTC.

For the CDR3, the DNA is TGTGCCACCAGCAGAGTTGGGGACGGTTATCAGCCCCAGCATTTT. Translated: CATSRVGDGYQPQHF. This sequence joins TRBV15 and TRBJ1-5; TRBD1 might be the D (5 bases). V was clipped by 1 base and J by 5 bases, with 12 bases between them. The CDR3 is 15 residues long. Germline V gene data show CDR1 as LNHNV and CDR2 as YYDKDF (reference sequence).

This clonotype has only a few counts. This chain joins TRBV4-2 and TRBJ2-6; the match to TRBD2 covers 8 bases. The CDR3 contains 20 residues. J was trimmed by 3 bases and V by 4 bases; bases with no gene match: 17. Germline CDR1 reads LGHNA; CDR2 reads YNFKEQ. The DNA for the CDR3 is TGTGCCAGCAGCCCATTGATGAGCGGGAGTACGGTCTTTGGGGCCAACGTCCTGACTTTC. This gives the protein CASSPLMSGSTVFGANVLTF.

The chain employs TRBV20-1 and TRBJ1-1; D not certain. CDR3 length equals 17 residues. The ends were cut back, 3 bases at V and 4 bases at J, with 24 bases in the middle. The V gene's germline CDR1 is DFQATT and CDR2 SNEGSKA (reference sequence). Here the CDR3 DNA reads TGCAGTGCTAGCCCAGGAAAAGGTTATATTTGGGTCACTGAAGCTTTCTTT. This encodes CSASPGKGYIWVTEAFF.